This T cell receptor (beta chain) originates from a study of cytomegalovirus exposure and HLA in healthy donors. Researchers ran the PCR with 60 Vbeta and 13 Jbeta primers. The data were produced by immunoSEQ multiplex PCR, yet TCRdb's version contains in-frame clones alone and is incomplete. The sample includes about 100,000 clones, over 70% of them seen just once. Study conclusions and caveats: Within the data, a cluster of highly shared sequence variants was likely a sequencing artifact. TCR beta V- and J-gene trimming, according to a later analysis, was linked to a missense DCLRE1C variant.

Concerning this clone itself: Its matching antigen is unknown.

The CDR3 is 15 residues long. Germline CDR1 and CDR2: SGDLS and YYNGEE. Trimming removed 0 bases from V and 5 bases from J; junction bases left unmatched: 8. J is TRBJ2-7 and V is TRBV9, with 7 bases fitting TRBD1. This TCR came from a young man in good health and CMV-seronegative. Sequencing was done on a sample of PBMCs. The CDR3 coding sequence is TGTGCCAGCAGCGTAGCCCCGACAGGGTGGGACGAGCAGTACTTC. Translation gives CASSVAPTGWDEQYF.